Sequencing of this T cell receptor beta chain was carried out in a study of CDR3 diversity in severe acne. One entry per CDR3 protein, called by TCRdb with MiXCR from the PCR reads. Of some 85,000 distinct CDR3 sequences in the sample, 45% to 50% are singletons; the top ten hold approximately 10%. V dropped 8 bases and J dropped 4 bases, with 11 bases sitting between them. CDR1 is MDHEN, CDR2 SYDVKM, per germline. The CDR3 is 12 amino acids. The TCR comes from a male donor with severe acne vulgaris. The sequencing sample was made of blood. The chain couples TRBV28 to TRBJ2-5; a possible D gene is TRBD1 (5 bases). The CDR3 DNA follows: TGTGCCAGCTGTCTTGACAGAGAGACCCAGTACTTC. Translating it yields CASCLDRETQYF.